This TCR beta chain comes out of a study of blood T cell repertoires in COVID-19. Study in general: From the United States, Italy and Spain came samples of acute and convalescent COVID-19.

The CDR3 length is 13 residues. Trimming took 5 bases from V and 5 from J, leaving 11 bases between them. From germline, CDR1 is SGHAT and CDR2 FQNNGV. TCRdb's copy holds only in-frame clones and misses some; the assay was immunoSEQ multiplex PCR. The table lists roughly 99,000 clones, almost 85% of them singletons. The TCR comes from a human donor in a cohort sampled during active COVID-19. The gene calls are TRBV11-2 and TRBJ2-3, with a tentative D call TRBD1 (7 bases). Sequenced sample: peripheral blood. The CDR3 nucleotides read TGTGCCAGCAGCCCAGGGGGGCGAGATACGCAGTATTTT. Translated, it gives CASSPGGRDTQYF. The entire variable domain, with the rest obtained from reference TRBV11-2 and TRBJ2-3, is as follows: EAGVAQSPRYKIIEKRQSVAFWCNPISGHATLYWYQQILGQGPKLLIQFQNNGVVDDSQLPKDRFSAERLKGVDSTLKIQPAKLEDSAVYLCASSPGGRDTQYFGPGTRLTVL.